This TCR beta chain was sequenced during a study of blood T cell repertoires in COVID-19. Study-wide context: Both acute and convalescent COVID-19 samples were obtained from the United States, Italy and Spain.

Clones were sequenced by immunoSEQ multiplex PCR, and TCRdb holds only the in-frame ones, with some missing. The sample consists of some 80,000 clones, roughly 80% of them appearing once. CDR1 is SGHAT, CDR2 FQNNGV, per germline. This CDR3 is built from 15 residues. V shed 2 bases and J shed 4 bases, with 12 bases lying between them. Sequenced input: peripheral blood. This TCR derives from a woman aged 65 to 85 with acute or convalescent COVID-19. V is TRBV11-2 and J is TRBJ1-3; D gene unclear. The CDR3 loop is CASSLLPGVGNTIYF. In DNA form, the CDR3 reads TGTGCCAGCAGCTTACTCCCCGGGGTAGGAAACACCATATATTTT.